This TCR beta chain originates from a study of T cell changes during pregnancy in multiple sclerosis. Some clones are missing from TCRdb's copy, which holds only in-frame ones; the method was immunoSEQ multiplex PCR. This sample has about 70,000 clones; approximately 94% occur once, and the top ten carry 0.45% to 0.7%. This CDR3 has 17 amino acids. Losses at the gene ends were 5 bases for V and 3 bases for J; bases not matched to a gene: 15. Germline V lookup: CDR1 SEHNR, CDR2 FQNEAQ (reference sequence). The chain recombines TRBV7-9 with TRBJ2-7; 8 bases are a match to TRBD1. This TCR was sampled from a female donor with multiple sclerosis, enrolled in a pregnancy study. Specimen: peripheral blood, collected in the third trimester of pregnancy. The DNA of the CDR3 is TGTGCCAGCAGCACAACGACAGGGGCATTCCATTACTACGAGCAGTACTTC. Amino acid sequence: CASSTTTGAFHYYEQYF.